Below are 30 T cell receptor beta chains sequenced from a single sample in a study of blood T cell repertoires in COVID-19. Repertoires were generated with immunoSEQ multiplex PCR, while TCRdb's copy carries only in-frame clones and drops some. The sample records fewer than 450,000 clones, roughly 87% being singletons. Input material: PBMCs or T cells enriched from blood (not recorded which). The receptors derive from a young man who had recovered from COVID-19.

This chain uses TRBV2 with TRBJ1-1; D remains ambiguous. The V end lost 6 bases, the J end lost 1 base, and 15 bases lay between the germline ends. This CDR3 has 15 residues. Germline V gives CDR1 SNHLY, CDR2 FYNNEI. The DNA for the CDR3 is TGTGCCAGCAGCCGGGGAAGGGTTGGGAACACTGAAGCTTTCTTT. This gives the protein CASSRGRVGNTEAFF.

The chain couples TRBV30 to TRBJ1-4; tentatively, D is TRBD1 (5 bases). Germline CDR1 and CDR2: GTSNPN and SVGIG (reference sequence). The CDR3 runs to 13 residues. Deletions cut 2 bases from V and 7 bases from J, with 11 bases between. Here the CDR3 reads CAWSTQVAEKLFF. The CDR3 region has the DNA TGTGCCTGGAGTACACAGGTAGCTGAAAAACTGTTTTTT.

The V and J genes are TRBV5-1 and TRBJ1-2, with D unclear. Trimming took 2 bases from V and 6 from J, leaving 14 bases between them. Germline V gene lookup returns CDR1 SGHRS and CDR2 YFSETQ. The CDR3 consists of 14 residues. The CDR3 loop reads CASSFPESGDGYTF. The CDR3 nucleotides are TGCGCCAGCAGCTTTCCGGAAAGCGGCGATGGCTACACCTTC.

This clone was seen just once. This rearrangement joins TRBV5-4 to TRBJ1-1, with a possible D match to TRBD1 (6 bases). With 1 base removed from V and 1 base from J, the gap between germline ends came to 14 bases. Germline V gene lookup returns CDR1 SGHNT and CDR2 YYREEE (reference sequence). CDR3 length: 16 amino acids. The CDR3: CASSLFGGGENTEAFF. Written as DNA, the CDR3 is TGTGCCAGCAGCTTGTTTGGGGGGGGCGAGAACACTGAAGCTTTCTTT.

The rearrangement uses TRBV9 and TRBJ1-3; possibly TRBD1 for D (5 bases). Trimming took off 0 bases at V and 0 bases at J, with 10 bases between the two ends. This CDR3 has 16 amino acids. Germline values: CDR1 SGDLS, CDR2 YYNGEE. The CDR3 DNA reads TGTGCCAGCAGCGTAGGGGGCTCGATCTCTGGAAACACCATATATTTT. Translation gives CASSVGGSISGNTIYF.

This chain's CDR3 is CASSALGARDQPQHF. CDR3 nucleotide sequence: TGTGCCAGCAGTGCTCTGGGGGCACGGGATCAGCCCCAGCATTTT. The V call is TRBV2, the J call TRBJ1-5; possible D gene TRBD1, 6 bases. The CDR3 runs 15 residues. Germline CDR1 reads SNHLY; CDR2 reads FYNNEI. V lost 4 bases and J 5 bases, leaving 15 bases between the germline ends.

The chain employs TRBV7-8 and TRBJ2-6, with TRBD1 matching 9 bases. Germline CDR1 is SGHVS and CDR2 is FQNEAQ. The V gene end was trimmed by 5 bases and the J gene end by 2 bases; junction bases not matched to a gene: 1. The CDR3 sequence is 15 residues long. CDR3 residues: CASSRDRAGANVLTF. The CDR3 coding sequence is TGTGCCAGCAGCCGGGACAGGGCTGGGGCCAACGTCCTGACTTTC.

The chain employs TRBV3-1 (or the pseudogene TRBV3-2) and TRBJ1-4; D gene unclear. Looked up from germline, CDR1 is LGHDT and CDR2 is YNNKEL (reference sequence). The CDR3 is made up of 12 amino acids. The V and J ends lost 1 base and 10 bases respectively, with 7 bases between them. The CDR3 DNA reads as TGTGCCAGCAGCCAAGGGTGGGCAAAACTGTTTTTT. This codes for CASSQGWAKLFF.

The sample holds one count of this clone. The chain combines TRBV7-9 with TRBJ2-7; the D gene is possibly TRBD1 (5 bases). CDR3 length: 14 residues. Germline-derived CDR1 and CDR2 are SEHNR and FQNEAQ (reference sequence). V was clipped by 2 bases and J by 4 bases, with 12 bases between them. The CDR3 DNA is TGTGCCAGCAGCTTAACAGGTCTGTTGTACGAGCAGTACTTC. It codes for CASSLTGLLYEQYF. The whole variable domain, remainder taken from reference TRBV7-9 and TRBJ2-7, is DTGVSQNPRHKITKRGQNVTFRCDPISEHNRLYWYRQTLGQGPEFLTYFQNEAQLEKSRLLSDRFSAERPKGSFSTLEIQRTEQGDSAMYLCASSLTGLLYEQYFGPGTRLTVT.

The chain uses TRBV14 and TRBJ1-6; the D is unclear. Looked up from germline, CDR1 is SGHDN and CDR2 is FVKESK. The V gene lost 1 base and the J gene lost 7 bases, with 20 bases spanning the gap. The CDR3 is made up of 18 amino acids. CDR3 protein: CASSQVVPSSAGNSPLHF. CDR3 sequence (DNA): TGTGCCAGCAGCCAAGTAGTGCCATCATCCGCAGGCAATTCACCCCTCCACTTT.

The CDR3 region has the DNA TGCAGCGTTCTACAGCAAGCCATGAACACTGAAGCTTTCTTT. This codes for CSVLQQAMNTEAFF. This chain uses TRBV29-1 with TRBJ1-1; D is unclear. V gave up 5 bases and J gave up 0 bases, with 13 bases separating them. This CDR3 comprises 14 residues. The germline gives CDR1 SQVTM, CDR2 ANQGSEA. Drawing the rest from reference TRBV29-1 and TRBJ1-1, the complete variable domain is SAVISQKPSRDICQRGTSLTIQCQVDSQVTMMFWYRQQPGQSLTLIATANQGSEATYESGFVIDKFPISRPNLTFSTLTVSNMSPEDSSIYLCSVLQQAMNTEAFFGQGTRLTVV.

The CDR3, as DNA: TGTGCCAGCAGCTCCAGACAGGGGGCAGGAGAGCAGTACTTC. Translating gives CASSSRQGAGEQYF. The chain carries TRBV7-9 and TRBJ2-7; 10 nucleotides line up with TRBD1. Germline V CDR1 and CDR2: SEHNR, FQNEAQ (reference sequence). CDR3 length: 14 amino acids. J was trimmed by 7 bases and V by 4 bases; bases with no gene match: 7.

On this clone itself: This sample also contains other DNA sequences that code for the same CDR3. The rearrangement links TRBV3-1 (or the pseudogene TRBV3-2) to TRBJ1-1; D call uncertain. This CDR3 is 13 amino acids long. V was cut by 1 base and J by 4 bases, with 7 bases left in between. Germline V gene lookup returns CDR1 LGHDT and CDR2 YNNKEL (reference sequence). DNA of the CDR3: TGTGCCAGCAGCCAAGGACGGGGCACTGAAGCTTTCTTT. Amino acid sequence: CASSQGRGTEAFF.

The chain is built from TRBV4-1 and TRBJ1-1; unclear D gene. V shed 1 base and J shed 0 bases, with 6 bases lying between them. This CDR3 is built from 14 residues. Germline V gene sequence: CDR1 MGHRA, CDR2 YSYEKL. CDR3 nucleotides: TGCGCCAGCAGCCAAGGTGCGATGAACACTGAAGCTTTCTTT. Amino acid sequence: CASSQGAMNTEAFF.

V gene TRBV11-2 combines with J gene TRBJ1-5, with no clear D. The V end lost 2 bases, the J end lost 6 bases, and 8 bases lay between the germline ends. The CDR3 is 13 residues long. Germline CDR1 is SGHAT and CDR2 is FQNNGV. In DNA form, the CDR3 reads TGTGCCAGCAGCTTATTATCAGGTCAGCCCCAGCATTTT. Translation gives CASSLLSGQPQHF.

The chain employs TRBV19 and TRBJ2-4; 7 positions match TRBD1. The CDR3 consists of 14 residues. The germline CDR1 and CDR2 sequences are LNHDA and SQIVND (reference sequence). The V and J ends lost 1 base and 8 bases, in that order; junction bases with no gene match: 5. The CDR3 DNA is TGTGCCAGTAGTATAGGACAGGGAGCGGACATTCAGTACTTC. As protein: CASSIGQGADIQYF. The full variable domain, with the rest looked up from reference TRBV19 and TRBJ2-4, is DGGITQSPKYLFRKEGQNVTLSCEQNLNHDAMYWYRQDPGQGLRLIYYSQIVNDFQKGDIAEGYSVSREKKESFPLTVTSAQKNPTAFYLCASSIGQGADIQYFGAGTRLSVL.

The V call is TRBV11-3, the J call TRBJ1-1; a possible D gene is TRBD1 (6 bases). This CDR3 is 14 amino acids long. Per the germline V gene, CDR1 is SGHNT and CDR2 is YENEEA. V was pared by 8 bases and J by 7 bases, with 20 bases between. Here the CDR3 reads CASSFGTPGGEAFF. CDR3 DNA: TGTGCCAGCTCCTTCGGGACACCGGGGGGTGAAGCTTTCTTT.

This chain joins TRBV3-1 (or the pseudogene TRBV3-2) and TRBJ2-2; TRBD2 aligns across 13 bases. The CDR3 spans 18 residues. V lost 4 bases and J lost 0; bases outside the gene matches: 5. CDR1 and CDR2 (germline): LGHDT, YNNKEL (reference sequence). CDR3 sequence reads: CASSRGLAGVSNTGELFF. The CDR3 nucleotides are TGTGCCAGCAGCCGAGGACTAGCGGGAGTGTCGAACACCGGGGAGCTGTTTTTT.

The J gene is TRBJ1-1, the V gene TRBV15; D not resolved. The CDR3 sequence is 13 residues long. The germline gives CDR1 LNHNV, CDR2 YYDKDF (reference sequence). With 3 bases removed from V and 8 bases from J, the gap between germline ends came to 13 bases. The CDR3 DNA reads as TGTGCCACCAGCAGCGCTGGGCTCAGGGAAGCTTTCTTT. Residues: CATSSAGLREAFF. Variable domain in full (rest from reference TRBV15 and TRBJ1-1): DAMVIQNPRYQVTQFGKPVTLSCSQTLNHNVMYWYQQKSSQAPKLLFHYYDKDFNNEADTPDNFQSRRPNTSFCFLDIRSPGLGDTAMYLCATSSAGLREAFFGQGTRLTVV.

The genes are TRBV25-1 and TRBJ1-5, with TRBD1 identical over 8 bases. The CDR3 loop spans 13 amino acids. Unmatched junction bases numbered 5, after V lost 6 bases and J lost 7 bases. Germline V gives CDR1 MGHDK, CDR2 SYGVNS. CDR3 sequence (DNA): TGTGCCAGCAGACAGGGGGAAGGGCAGCCCCAGCATTTT. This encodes CASRQGEGQPQHF.

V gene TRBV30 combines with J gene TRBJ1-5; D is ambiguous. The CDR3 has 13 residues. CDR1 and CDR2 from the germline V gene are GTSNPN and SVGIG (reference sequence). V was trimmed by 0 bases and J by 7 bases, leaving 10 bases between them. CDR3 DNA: TGTGCCTGGAGTGTGGGAGCAGGACAGCCCCAGCATTTT. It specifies CAWSVGAGQPQHF.

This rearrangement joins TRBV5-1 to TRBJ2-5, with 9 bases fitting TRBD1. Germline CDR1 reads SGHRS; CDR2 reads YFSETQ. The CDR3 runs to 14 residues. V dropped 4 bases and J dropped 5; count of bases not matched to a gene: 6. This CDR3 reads CASSTGQGRETQYF. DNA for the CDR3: TGCGCCAGCAGCACCGGACAGGGGCGGGAGACCCAGTACTTC.

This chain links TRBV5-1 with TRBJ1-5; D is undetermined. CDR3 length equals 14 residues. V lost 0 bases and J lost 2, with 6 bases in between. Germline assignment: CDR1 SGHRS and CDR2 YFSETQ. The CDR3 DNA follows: TGCGCCAGCAGCTTGGATGGCCGCAATCAGCCCCAGCATTTT. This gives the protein CASSLDGRNQPQHF.

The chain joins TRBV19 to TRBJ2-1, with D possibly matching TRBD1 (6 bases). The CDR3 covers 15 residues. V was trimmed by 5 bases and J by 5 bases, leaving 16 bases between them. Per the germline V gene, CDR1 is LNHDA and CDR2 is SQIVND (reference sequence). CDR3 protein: CASSWVGTTDNEQFF. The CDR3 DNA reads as TGTGCCAGTAGTTGGGTCGGGACAACCGACAATGAGCAGTTCTTC.

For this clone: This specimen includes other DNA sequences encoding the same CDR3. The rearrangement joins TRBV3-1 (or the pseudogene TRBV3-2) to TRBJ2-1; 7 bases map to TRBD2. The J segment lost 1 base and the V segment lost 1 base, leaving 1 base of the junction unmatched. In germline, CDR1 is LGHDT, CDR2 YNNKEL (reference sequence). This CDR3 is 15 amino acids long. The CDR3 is CASSQAGGSYNEQFF. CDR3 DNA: TGTGCCAGCAGCCAAGCGGGGGGTTCCTACAATGAGCAGTTCTTC.

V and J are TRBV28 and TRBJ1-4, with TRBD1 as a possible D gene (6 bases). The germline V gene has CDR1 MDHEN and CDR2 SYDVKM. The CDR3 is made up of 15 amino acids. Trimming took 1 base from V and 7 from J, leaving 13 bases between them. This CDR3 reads CASSLSGAGGEKLFF. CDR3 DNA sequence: TGTGCCAGCAGTTTATCGGGGGCGGGAGGTGAAAAACTGTTTTTT.

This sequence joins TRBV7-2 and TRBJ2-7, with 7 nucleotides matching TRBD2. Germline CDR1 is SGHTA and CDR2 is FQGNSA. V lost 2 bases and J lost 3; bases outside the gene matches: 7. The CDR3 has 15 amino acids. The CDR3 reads CASSLLAESVYEQYF. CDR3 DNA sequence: TGTGCCAGCAGCTTACTAGCGGAGTCGGTCTACGAGCAGTACTTC. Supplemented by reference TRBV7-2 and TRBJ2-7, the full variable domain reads GAGVSQSPSNKVTEKGKDVELRCDPISGHTALYWYRQSLGQGLEFLIYFQGNSAPDKSGLPSDRFSAERTGGSVSTLTIQRTQQEDSAVYLCASSLLAESVYEQYFGPGTRLTVT.

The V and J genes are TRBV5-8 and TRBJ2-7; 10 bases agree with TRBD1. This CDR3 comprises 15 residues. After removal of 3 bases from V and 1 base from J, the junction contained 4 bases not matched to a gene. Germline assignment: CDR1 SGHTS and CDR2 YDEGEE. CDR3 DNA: TGTGCCAGCAGCTCCCGGGACAGGGGATCCTACGAGCAGTACTTC. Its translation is CASSSRDRGSYEQYF.

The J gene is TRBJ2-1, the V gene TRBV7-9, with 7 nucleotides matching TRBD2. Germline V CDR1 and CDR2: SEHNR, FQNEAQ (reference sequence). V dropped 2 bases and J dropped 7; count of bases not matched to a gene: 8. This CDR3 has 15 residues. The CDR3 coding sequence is TGTGCCAGCAGCTTAACGGGAGGCGATTGGAATGAGCAGTTCTTC. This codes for CASSLTGGDWNEQFF.

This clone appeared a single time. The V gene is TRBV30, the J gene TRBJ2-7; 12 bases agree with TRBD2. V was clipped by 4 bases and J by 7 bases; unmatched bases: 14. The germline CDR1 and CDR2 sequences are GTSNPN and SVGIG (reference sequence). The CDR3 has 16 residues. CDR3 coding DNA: TGTGCCTGGAAAGGTATCGGGACTAGCGGGCCCCTAGAGCAGTACTTC. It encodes CAWKGIGTSGPLEQYF. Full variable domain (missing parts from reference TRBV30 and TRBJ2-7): SQTIHQWPATLVQPVGSPLSLECTVEGTSNPNLYWYRQAAGRGLQLLFYSVGIGQISSEVPQNLSASRPQDRQFILSSKKLLLSDSGFYLCAWKGIGTSGPLEQYFGPGTRLTVT.